Listed below are T cell receptor beta chains from one sample, sequenced in a study of early T cells in non-severe SARS-CoV-2 infection. One entry per CDR3 protein results from TCRdb running MiXCR on the 5' RACE reads. The data contain tens of thousands of distinct CDR3 sequences, around 10% of them seen just once; the ten biggest clones take up about 2.6%. Material: whole blood. Every receptor here comes from an adult who was a healthcare worker with PCR-confirmed SARS-CoV-2 infection or an uninfected control (not recorded which). Each CDR3 is given with its conserved first and last residue. D genes are given only for firm matches. Clone size appears in some rows only: once, few, many, or a class for an expanded clone.

j_call	d_call	clone_size	v_call	cdr3_aa	cdr3_nt
TRBJ2-2	-	many	TRBV6-2/TRBV6-3	CASRASDTGELFF	TGTGCCAGCAGGGCAAGTGACACCGGGGAGCTGTTTTTT
TRBJ1-5	TRBD1	many	TRBV5-8	CASSLATGGGNQPQHF	TGTGCCAGCAGCTTGGCCACAGGGGGCGGCAATCAGCCCCAGCATTTT
TRBJ2-7	TRBD2	few	TRBV28	CASIPGGSSYEQYF	TGTGCCAGCATCCCGGGGGGGAGCTCCTACGAGCAGTACTTC
TRBJ2-7	TRBD1	-	TRBV5-1	CASSSDGTVLYEQYF	TGCGCCAGCAGCTCCGACGGGACAGTACTATACGAGCAGTACTTC
TRBJ2-1	-	many	TRBV11-3	CASSLEDSNYNEQFF	TGTGCCAGCAGCTTAGAGGACAGCAACTACAATGAGCAGTTCTTC
TRBJ2-3	-	-	TRBV19	CASTERGAGRWSTDTQYF	TGTGCCAGTACCGAAAGGGGAGCAGGGAGGTGGAGCACAGATACGCAGTATTTT
TRBJ1-2	TRBD1	-	TRBV6-5	CASSFPGQGPYGYTF	TGTGCCAGCAGTTTCCCGGGACAGGGACCCTATGGCTACACCTTC
TRBJ2-7	TRBD2	many	TRBV3-1	CASSQVLAGFSYEQYF	TGTGCCAGCAGCCAAGTCCTAGCGGGGTTCTCCTACGAGCAGTACTTC
TRBJ2-3	-	few	TRBV14	CASSHDRLLFFTDTQYF	TGTGCCAGCAGCCATGACAGACTGCTTTTTTTCACAGATACGCAGTATTTT
TRBJ1-4	-	-	TRBV2	CASSEKWQTTNEKLFF	TGTGCCAGCAGTGAAAAGTGGCAGACAACTAATGAAAAACTGTTTTTT
TRBJ1-6	-	-	TRBV2	CASRQNRSPLHF	TGTGCCAGCAGGCAGAATCGATCACCCCTCCACTTT
TRBJ2-1	-	-	TRBV11-2	CASSSLRIENEQFF	TGTGCCAGCAGCTCCCTTCGGATAGAGAATGAGCAGTTCTTC
TRBJ2-1	TRBD2	few	TRBV13	CASSPGLAGENEQFF	TGTGCCAGCAGCCCCGGACTAGCGGGAGAAAATGAGCAGTTCTTC
TRBJ2-2	TRBD2	-	TRBV28	CAILTSGKAGELFF	TGTGCCATACTGACTAGCGGGAAGGCCGGGGAGCTGTTTTTT
TRBJ2-7	-	medium-sized	TRBV6-6	CASTEGTSYEQYF	TGTGCCAGCACCGAAGGGACTTCCTACGAGCAGTACTTC
TRBJ2-7	TRBD1	-	TRBV11-2	CASSLRRDRAGEQYF	TGTGCCAGCAGCTTAAGGCGTGACAGGGCCGGCGAGCAGTACTTC
TRBJ1-1	-	few	TRBV7-3	CASSFSPLSEAFF	TGTGCCAGCAGCTTCTCCCCTTTAAGCGAAGCTTTCTTT
TRBJ2-7	TRBD2	-	TRBV5-5	CASSSLAGGRNEQYF	TGTGCCAGCAGCTCGTTAGCGGGAGGGCGCAACGAGCAGTACTTC
TRBJ2-2	TRBD2	many	TRBV5-1	CASSLFIGRATGELFF	TGCGCCAGCAGCTTGTTCATCGGGAGGGCGACCGGGGAGCTGTTTTTT
TRBJ1-1	TRBD1	many	TRBV7-8	CASSSHRGMNTEAFF	TGTGCCAGCAGCTCTCACAGGGGTATGAACACTGAAGCTTTCTTT
TRBJ2-2	-	many	TRBV11-2	CASSPRPLWTGELFF	TGTGCCAGCAGCCCCCGACCGTTATGGACCGGGGAGCTGTTTTTT
TRBJ2-1	-	many	TRBV2	CASSEASGGEQFF	TGTGCCAGCAGTGAAGCCTCCGGAGGTGAGCAGTTCTTC
TRBJ2-4	TRBD1	-	TRBV18	CASSPGTGLNIQYF	TGTGCCAGCTCACCGGGGACAGGGTTGAACATTCAGTACTTC
TRBJ1-2	-	many	TRBV12-3/TRBV12-4	CASSAGDLIRGYTF	TGTGCCAGCAGCGCTGGCGATCTAATTCGAGGCTACACCTTC
TRBJ1-2	-	many	TRBV12-3/TRBV12-4	CASSLGRFGGYGYTF	TGTGCCAGCAGTTTAGGGCGGTTCGGTGGCTATGGCTACACCTTC
TRBJ2-5	TRBD2	many	TRBV12-3/TRBV12-4	CASSLVAGGFGETQYF	TGTGCCAGCAGTTTAGTAGCGGGAGGTTTCGGGGAGACCCAGTACTTC
TRBJ2-1	TRBD2	many	TRBV5-4	CASSYDLLAGFYNEQFF	TGTGCCAGCAGCTATGACCTACTAGCGGGATTTTACAATGAGCAGTTCTTC
TRBJ1-1	-	-	TRBV3-1	CASSQGDEAFF	TGTGCCAGCAGCCAAGGGGATGAAGCTTTCTTT
TRBJ1-2	-	few	TRBV29-1	CSVESSRVQGYTF	TGCAGCGTTGAAAGTTCGCGGGTTCAGGGCTACACCTTC
TRBJ1-1	TRBD1	many	TRBV20-1	CSAGGTGLVF	TGCAGTGCTGGGGGGACAGGGCTCGTATTT
TRBJ1-2	TRBD1	few	TRBV9	CASSPQGYGYTF	TGTGCCAGCAGCCCACAGGGGTATGGCTACACCTTC
TRBJ2-1	-	-	TRBV5-1	CASTPDNFEQFF	TGCGCCAGCACCCCCGACAATTTTGAGCAGTTCTTC
TRBJ1-3	-	many	TRBV3-1	CASSGRLQDSGNTIYF	TGTGCCAGCAGCGGAAGACTTCAGGACTCTGGAAACACCATATATTTT
TRBJ2-3	-	-	TRBV2	CASSLTPTSYTDTQYF	TGTGCCAGCAGTCTAACTCCGACTTCTTACACAGATACGCAGTATTTT
TRBJ1-5	TRBD1	many	TRBV5-6	CASGQGGQPQHF	TGTGCCAGCGGACAGGGCGGTCAGCCCCAGCATTTT
TRBJ1-4	-	many	TRBV5-1	CASSLVTDEKLFF	TGCGCCAGCAGCTTGGTCACAGATGAAAAACTGTTTTTT
TRBJ1-5	TRBD1	many	TRBV7-2	CASSLPDRGNQPQHF	TGTGCCAGCAGCTTGCCTGACAGGGGCAATCAGCCCCAGCATTTT